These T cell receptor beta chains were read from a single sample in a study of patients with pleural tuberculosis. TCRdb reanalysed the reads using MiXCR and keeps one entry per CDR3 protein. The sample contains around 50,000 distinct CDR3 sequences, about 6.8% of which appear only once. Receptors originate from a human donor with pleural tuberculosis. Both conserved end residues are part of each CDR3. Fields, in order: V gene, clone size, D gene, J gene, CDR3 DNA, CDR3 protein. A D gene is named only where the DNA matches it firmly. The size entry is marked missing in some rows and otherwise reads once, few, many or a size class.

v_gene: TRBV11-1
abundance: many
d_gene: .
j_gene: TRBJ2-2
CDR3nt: TGTGCCAGCAGCCCACGGAGGGACGGGGAGCTGTTTTTT
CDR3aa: CASSPRRDGELFF

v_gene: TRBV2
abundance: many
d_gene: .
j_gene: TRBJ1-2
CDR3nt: TGTGCCAGCAGTGACAGGGGTACAGAAGACTATGGCTACACCTTC
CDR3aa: CASSDRGTEDYGYTF

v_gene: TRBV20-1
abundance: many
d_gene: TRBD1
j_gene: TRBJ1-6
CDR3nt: TGCAGTGCTAGGGAATGGGACAGGGATAATTCACCCCTCCACTTT
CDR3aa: CSAREWDRDNSPLHF

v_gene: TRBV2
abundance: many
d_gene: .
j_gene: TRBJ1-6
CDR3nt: TGTGCCAGCAGTGAAAGGATTAATAATTCACCCCTCCACTTT
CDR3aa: CASSERINNSPLHF

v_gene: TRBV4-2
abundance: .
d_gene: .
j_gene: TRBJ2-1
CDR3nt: TGTGCCAGCAGAATTCGGGGGAGTCACAATGAGCAGTTCTTC
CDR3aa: CASRIRGSHNEQFF

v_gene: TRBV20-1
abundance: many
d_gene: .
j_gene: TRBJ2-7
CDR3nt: TGCAGTGCTACCAGAACCTACGAGCAGTACTTC
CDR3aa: CSATRTYEQYF

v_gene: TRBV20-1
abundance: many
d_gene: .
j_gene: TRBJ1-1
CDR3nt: TGCAGTGCTAGAGTTCAGGGGGAAGCTTTCTTT
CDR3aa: CSARVQGEAFF

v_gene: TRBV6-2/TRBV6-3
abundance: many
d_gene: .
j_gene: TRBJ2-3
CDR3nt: TGTGCCAGCAGTTCGTTCCTCGTGACAGATACGCAGTATTTT
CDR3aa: CASSSFLVTDTQYF

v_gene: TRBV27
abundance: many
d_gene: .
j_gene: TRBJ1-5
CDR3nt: TGTGTACAGGGTTGTAGCAATCAGCCCCAGCATTTT
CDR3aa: CVQGCSNQPQHF

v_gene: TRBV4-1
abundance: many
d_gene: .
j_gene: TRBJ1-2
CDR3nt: TGCGCCAGCAGCCAGGGTAGCGGTTATGGCTACACCTTC
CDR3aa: CASSQGSGYGYTF

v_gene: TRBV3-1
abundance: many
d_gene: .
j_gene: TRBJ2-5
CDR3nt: TGTGCCAGCAGCCAAGGCGCACTCCAAGAGACCCAGTACTTC
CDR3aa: CASSQGALQETQYF

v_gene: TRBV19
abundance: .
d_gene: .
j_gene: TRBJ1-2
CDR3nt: .
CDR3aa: CASTSGRAIGYTF

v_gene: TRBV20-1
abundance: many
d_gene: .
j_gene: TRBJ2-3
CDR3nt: TGCAGTGCTAGAGATCAGGGTTCTAGCACAGATACGCAGTATTTT
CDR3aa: CSARDQGSSTDTQYF

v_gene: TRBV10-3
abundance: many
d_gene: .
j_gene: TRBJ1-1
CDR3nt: TGTGCCATCAGTGAGTCGAAGGAAAAACGTGGAGCTTTCTTT
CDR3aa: CAISESKEKRGAFF

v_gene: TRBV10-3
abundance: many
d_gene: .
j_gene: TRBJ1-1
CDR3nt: TGTGCCATCAGTGATGGGCAGGGAGGCACTGAAGCTTTCTTT
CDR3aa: CAISDGQGGTEAFF

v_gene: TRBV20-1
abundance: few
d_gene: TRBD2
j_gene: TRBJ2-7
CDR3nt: TGCAGTGCTAGGAGACTAGCGGGAGAGGGCGAGCAGTACTTC
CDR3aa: CSARRLAGEGEQYF

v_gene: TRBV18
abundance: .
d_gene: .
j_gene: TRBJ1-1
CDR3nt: TGTGCCAGCTCACCACCTGTGACACGTGAAGCTTTCTTT
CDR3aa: CASSPPVTREAFF

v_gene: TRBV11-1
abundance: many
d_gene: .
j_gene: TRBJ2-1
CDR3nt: TGTGCCAGCAGCTTACCCCAGGGCCCTACCCACAATGAGCAGTTCTTC
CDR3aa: CASSLPQGPTHNEQFF

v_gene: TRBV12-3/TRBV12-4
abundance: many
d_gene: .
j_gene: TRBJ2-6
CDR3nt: TGTGCCAGCAGCCTTACATTCTTCGGGGCCAACGTCCTGACTTTC
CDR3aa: CASSLTFFGANVLTF

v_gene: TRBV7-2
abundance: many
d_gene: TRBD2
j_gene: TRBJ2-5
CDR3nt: TGTGCCAGCAACCTTAGCGGGAGGAACCAAGAGACCCAGTACTTC
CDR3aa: CASNLSGRNQETQYF

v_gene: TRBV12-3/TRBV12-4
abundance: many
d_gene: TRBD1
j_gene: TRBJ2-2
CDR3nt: TGTGCCAGCACTCGGGACAGGGGGAACACCGGGGAGCTGTTTTTT
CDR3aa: CASTRDRGNTGELFF

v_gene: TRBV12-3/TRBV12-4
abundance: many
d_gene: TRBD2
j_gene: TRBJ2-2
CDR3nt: TGTGCCAGCAGTCCCCGACTAGCAGTGAACACCGGGGAGCTGTTTTTT
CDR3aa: CASSPRLAVNTGELFF

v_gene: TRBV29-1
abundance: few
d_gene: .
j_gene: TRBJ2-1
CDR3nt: TGCAGCACGATGGGGGATGGCAAGTTCTTC
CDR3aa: CSTMGDGKFF

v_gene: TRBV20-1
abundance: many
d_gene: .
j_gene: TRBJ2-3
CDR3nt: TGCAGTGCCCGAGGGTCGGGCACAGATACGCAGTATTTT
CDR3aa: CSARGSGTDTQYF

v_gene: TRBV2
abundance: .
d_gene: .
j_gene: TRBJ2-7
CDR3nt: TGTGCCAGCAGCGCAGCCTCCTACGAGCAGTACTTC
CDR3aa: CASSAASYEQYF

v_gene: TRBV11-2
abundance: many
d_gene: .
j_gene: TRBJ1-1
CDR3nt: TGTGCCAGCACCACCTCGCAGGCCATGAACACTGAAGCTTTCTTT
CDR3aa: CASTTSQAMNTEAFF

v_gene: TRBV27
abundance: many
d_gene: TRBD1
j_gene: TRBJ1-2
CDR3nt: TGTGCCAGCAGCCCGGACAGGCCGATCTATGGCTACACCTTC
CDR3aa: CASSPDRPIYGYTF

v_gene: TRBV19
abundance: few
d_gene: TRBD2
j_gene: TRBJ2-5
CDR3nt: TGTGCCAGTAGTATAGCTAGCGGTCCCCAAGAGACCCAGTACTTC
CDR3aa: CASSIASGPQETQYF

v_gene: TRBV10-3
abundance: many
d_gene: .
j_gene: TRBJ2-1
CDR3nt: TGTGCCGCCCGTATTAGCTCCTACAATGAGCAGTTCTTC
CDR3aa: CAARISSYNEQFF

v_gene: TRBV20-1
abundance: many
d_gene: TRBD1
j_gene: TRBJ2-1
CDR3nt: TGCAGTGCTAGAAGACAGGGACCGAGGAATGAGCAGTTCTTC
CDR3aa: CSARRQGPRNEQFF

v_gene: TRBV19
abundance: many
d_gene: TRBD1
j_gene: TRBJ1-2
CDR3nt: TGTGCCAGTAGCCCAAGGACAGGGTCTACTTTCAACTATGGCTACACCTTC
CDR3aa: CASSPRTGSTFNYGYTF

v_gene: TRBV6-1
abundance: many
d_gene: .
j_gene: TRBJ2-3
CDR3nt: TGTGCCAGCAGTGAACTATATACGCAGTATTTT
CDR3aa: CASSELYTQYF

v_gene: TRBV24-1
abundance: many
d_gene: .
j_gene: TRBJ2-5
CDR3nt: TGTGCCACCAGTGGGAGTGGCCCGGTCCAAGAGACCCAGTACTTC
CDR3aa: CATSGSGPVQETQYF

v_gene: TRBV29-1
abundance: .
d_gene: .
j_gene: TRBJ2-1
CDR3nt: TGCAGCGTTGATATCCCGTGGAGTGATTACAATGAGCAGTTCTTC
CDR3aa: CSVDIPWSDYNEQFF

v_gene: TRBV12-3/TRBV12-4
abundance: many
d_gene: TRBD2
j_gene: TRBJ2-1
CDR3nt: TGTGCCAGCAGTCCAGGACTAGCGGGAGTATTTGAGCAGTTCTTC
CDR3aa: CASSPGLAGVFEQFF

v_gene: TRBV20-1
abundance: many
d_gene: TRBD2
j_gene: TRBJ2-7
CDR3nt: TGCAGTGCTAAAAGGACTAGCGGGATCCCCTACGAGCAGTACTTC
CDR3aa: CSAKRTSGIPYEQYF

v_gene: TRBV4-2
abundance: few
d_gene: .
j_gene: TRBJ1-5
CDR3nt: TGTGCTAGCGGCCGGACAGATAGCAATCAGCCCCAGCATTTT
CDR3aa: CASGRTDSNQPQHF

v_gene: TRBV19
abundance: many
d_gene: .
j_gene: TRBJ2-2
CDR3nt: TGTGCCATTGGACAGCTTAACACCGGGGAGCTGTTTTTT
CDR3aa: CAIGQLNTGELFF

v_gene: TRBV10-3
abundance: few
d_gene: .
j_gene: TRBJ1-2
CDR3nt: TGTGCCATCAGTGACAAAGGGGGTTACTATGGCTACACCTTC
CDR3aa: CAISDKGGYYGYTF

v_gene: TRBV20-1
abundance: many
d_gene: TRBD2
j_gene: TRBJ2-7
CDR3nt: TGCAGTGCTAGAGAAGGTGGAGCGGGAGAAGACGAGCAGTACTTC
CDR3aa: CSAREGGAGEDEQYF

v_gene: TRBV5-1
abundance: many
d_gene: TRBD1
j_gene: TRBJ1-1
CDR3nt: TGCGCCAGCAGCTTCATTTCTGACAGGGGTACTGAAGCTTTCTTT
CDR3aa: CASSFISDRGTEAFF

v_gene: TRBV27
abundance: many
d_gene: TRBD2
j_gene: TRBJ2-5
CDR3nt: TGTGCCAGCAGTTCACGGACTAGATGGGCCCAGTACTTC
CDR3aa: CASSSRTRWAQYF

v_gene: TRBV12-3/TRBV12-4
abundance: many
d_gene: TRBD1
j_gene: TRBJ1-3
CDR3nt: TGTGCCAGCAGCTTGGGACAGGGTGACACCATATATTTT
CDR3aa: CASSLGQGDTIYF

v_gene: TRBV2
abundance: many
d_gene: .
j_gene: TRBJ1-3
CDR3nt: TGTGCCAGCCCTGGACAGGGAAACACCATATATTTT
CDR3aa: CASPGQGNTIYF

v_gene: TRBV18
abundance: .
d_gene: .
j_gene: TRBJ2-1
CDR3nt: TGTGCCAGCTCATCGAAGGGGGACAATGAGCAGTTCTTC
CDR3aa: CASSSKGDNEQFF

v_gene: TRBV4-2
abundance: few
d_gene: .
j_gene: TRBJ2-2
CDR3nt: TGTGCCAGCAGCCCCTTAACGGGGAGAGCGACCGGGGAGCTGTTTTTT
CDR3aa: CASSPLTGRATGELFF

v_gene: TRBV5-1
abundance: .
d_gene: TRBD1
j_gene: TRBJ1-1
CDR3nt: TGCGCCAGCAGCTCCGGGACAGGAATGAACACTGAAGCTTTCTTT
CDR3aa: CASSSGTGMNTEAFF

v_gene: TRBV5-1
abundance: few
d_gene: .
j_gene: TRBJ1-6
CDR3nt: TGCGCCAGCAGTGGGGGCTTCCCGGCAAATTCACCCCTCCACTTT
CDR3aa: CASSGGFPANSPLHF

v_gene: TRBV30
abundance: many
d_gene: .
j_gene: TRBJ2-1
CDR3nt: TGTGCCTGGCAAGTTAATGGAGGGAATGAGCAGTTCTTC
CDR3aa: CAWQVNGGNEQFF

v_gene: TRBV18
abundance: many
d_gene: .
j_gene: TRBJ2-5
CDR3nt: TGTGCCAGCTCACCAAAGGAGACCCAGTACTTC
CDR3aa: CASSPKETQYF

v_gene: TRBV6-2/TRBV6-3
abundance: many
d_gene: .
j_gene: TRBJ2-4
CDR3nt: TGTGCCAGCAGTTCCGGGACCCCCCCAAACATTCAGTACTTC
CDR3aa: CASSSGTPPNIQYF

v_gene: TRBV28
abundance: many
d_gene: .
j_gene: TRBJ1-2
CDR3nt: TGTGCCAGCAGACCCATAGGACAGAACTATGGCTACACCTTC
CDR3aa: CASRPIGQNYGYTF

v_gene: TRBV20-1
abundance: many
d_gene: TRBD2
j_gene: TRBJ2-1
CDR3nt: TGCAGTGGGACTAGAGGGTCCTACAATGAGCAGTTCTTC
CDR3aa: CSGTRGSYNEQFF

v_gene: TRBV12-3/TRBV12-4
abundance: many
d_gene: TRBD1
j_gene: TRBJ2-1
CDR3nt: TGTGCCAGCAGTTTCCCACAGGGGGCAAAAGACAATGAGCAGTTCTTC
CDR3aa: CASSFPQGAKDNEQFF

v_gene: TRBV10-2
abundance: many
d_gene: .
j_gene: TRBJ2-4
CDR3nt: TGCGCCAGCAACCCTAGCGATGCCAAAAACATTCAGTACTTC
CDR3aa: CASNPSDAKNIQYF

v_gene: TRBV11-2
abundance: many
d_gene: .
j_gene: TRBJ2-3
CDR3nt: TGTGCCAGCAGCTTAGGGGGAGTTATGACAGATACGCAGTATTTT
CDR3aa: CASSLGGVMTDTQYF

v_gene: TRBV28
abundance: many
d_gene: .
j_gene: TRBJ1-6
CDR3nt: TGTGCCAGCAGTTTAGTTGGCAGACCCCTCCACTTT
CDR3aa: CASSLVGRPLHF

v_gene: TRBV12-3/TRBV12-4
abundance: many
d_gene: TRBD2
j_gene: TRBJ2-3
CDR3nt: TGTGCCAGCAGTCCCGGGACTAGCGGATCAGATACGCAGTATTTT
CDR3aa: CASSPGTSGSDTQYF

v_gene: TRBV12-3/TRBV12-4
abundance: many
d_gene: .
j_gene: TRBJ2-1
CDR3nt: TGTGCCAGCAGACGGGAAAACAATGAGCAGTTCTTC
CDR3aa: CASRRENNEQFF

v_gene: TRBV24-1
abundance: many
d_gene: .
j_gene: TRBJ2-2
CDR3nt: TGTGCCACCGATTCAGACACCGGGGAGCTGTTTTTT
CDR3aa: CATDSDTGELFF